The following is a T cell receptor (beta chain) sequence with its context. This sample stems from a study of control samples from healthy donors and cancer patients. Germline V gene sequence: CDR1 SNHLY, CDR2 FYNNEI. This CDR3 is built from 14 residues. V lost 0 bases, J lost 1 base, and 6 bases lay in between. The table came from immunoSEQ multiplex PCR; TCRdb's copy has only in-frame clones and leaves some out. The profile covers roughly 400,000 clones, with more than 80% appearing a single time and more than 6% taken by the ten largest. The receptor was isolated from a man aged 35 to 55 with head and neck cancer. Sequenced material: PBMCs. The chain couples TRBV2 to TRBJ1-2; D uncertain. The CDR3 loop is CASSEAENNYGYTF. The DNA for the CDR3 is TGTGCCAGCAGTGAAGCCGAAAATAACTATGGCTACACCTTC.